These 27 T cell receptor beta chains came from one sample sequenced in a study of molecular identifiers for immune sequencing clone quantification. TCRdb re-called the PCR reads with MiXCR, one entry per CDR3 protein. The sample includes 250,000 to 400,000 distinct CDR3 sequences, 20% to 25% of them seen just once. Sequencing was carried out using naive CD8+ T cells from blood, with Jurkat cell RNA spiked in. Indicated subset: FACS-sorted CD8+CD4-CCR7+CD45RA+ naive T cells. Every receptor here comes from a human donor in good health. Some libraries in this study had Jurkat cell RNA spiked in.

Comments on this clonotype: Since a much larger clone is just one base distant, this may be a read error. J is TRBJ2-7 and V is TRBV28; 11 bases match TRBD2. CDR1 is MDHEN and CDR2 is SYDVKM in the germline V gene. The V and J ends lost 2 bases and 5 bases, in that order; junction bases with no gene match: 11. This CDR3 has 17 amino acids. CDR3 region: CASSLGLAGPGVNEQYF. As DNA, the CDR3 is TGTGCCAGCAGTTTAGGACTAGCGGGTCCCGGTGTCAACGAGCAGTACTTC.

A note on this clonotype: A read error is possible here, since a much larger clone lies one base away. Here the CDR3 omits its conserved ending phenylalanine or tryptophan, so a read error is the likely source. The gene calls are TRBV6-1 and TRBJ2-7; a weak D match, TRBD2 (6 bases). Trimming took off 2 bases at V and 6 bases at J, with 17 bases between the two ends. This CDR3 is built from 15 residues. Germline lookup yields CDR1 MNHNS and CDR2 SASEGT. The CDR3 region has the DNA TGTGCCAGCAGTGAATATCGCGGGGAAGCGGGCGAGCAGTACTTA. Translated, it gives CASSEYRGEAGEQYL.

For this clonotype: Just one base apart from a much larger clone, this may be a read error. The chain combines TRBV25-1 with TRBJ2-7; D call uncertain. The germline CDR1 and CDR2 sequences are MGHDK and SYGVNS. The CDR3 is 11 amino acids. The chain's CDR3 is CAGSDFYEQYF. The CDR3 DNA follows: TGTGCCGGCAGTGATTTTTACGAGCAGTACTTC.

At least ten counts were recorded for this clonotype. The chain joins TRBV29-1 to TRBJ1-1, with TRBD1 matching over 10 bases. The CDR3 extends over 14 amino acids. Germline V CDR1 and CDR2: SQVTM, ANQGSEA. Unmatched junction bases numbered 11, after V lost 6 bases and J lost 7 bases. The CDR3 nucleotides are TGCAGCGTCCGACAGGGGGCACAGAGCGGTGAAGCTTTCTTT. It translates to CSVRQGAQSGEAFF.

This clonotype was seen repeatedly, ten times or more. The chain joins TRBV4-2 to TRBJ1-4, with 10 bases that match TRBD1. The CDR3 length is 17 residues. Per germline, CDR1 LGHNA and CDR2 YNFKEQ. J lost 7 bases, V lost 2 bases, and 10 bases had no gene match. CDR3 sequence: CASSQSLIGTGVEKLFF. The CDR3 DNA sequence: TGTGCCAGCAGCCAATCTCTAATAGGGACAGGGGTTGAAAAACTGTTTTTT.

As concerns this clonotype: A clone one base away is much larger, so this may be a read error. As the CDR3 is not closed by the conserved phenylalanine or tryptophan, this likely results from a read error. V is TRBV7-2 and J is TRBJ2-7, with a possible D match to TRBD1 (5 bases). Germline V gene data show CDR1 as SGHTA and CDR2 as FQGNSA. Trimming left V 5 bases short and J 3 bases short, with 11 bases between. This CDR3 comprises 13 residues. In DNA, the CDR3 is TGTGCCAGCAGCATGTTCCAGGGCTACGAGCAGTACTTA. Amino acid sequence: CASSMFQGYEQYL.

The sample holds many counts of this clonotype. The V gene is TRBV7-9, the J gene TRBJ2-1, with TRBD2 as a possible D gene (7 bases). Germline V gives CDR1 SEHNR, CDR2 FQNEAQ (reference sequence). There are 15 residues in the CDR3. V gave up 4 bases and J gave up 2 bases, with 12 bases separating them. CDR3 coding DNA: TGTGCCAGCAGCTCCGCGGGGGCAACCTACAATGAGCAGTTCTTC. Protein: CASSSAGATYNEQFF.

This clonotype was observed a single time. This clone may be a read error of a much larger clone one base away. This chain uses TRBV7-6 with TRBJ2-1, with unresolved D. Germline-derived CDR1 and CDR2 are SGHVS and FNYEAQ. The ends were cut back, 5 bases at V and 0 bases at J, with 11 bases in the middle. The CDR3 is 15 residues long. Written as DNA, the CDR3 is TGTGCCAGCAGCGAGGCCGTAAGCTCCTACAATGAGCAGTTCTTC. Translation: CASSEAVSSYNEQFF.

A note on this clonotype: This may come from a read error, since a much larger clone is one base off. V gene TRBV7-6 combines with J gene TRBJ2-7; TRBD2 agrees at 9 bases. V was clipped by 5 bases and J by 6 bases; unmatched bases: 14. CDR1 and CDR2 (germline): SGHVS, FNYEAQ. This CDR3 contains 16 residues. The CDR3 region has the DNA TGTGCCAGCAGCCTTAGCGGGAGTGCCTTTCAGTCCGAGCAGTACTTC. It yields the protein CASSLSGSAFQSEQYF.

This clonotype was counted at least ten times. V gene TRBV6-5 combines with J gene TRBJ2-3; D not resolved. Germline V gene sequence: CDR1 MNHEY, CDR2 SVGAGI. V gave up 4 bases and J gave up 5 bases, with 7 bases separating them. The CDR3 spans 12 residues. In DNA, the CDR3 is TGTGCCAGCAGTTCCTTTGGAGATACGCAGTATTTT. Its translation: CASSSFGDTQYF.

A remark on this clonotype: The junction departs from the called germline gene at one end, perhaps through a read error. The chain has TRBV5-1 and TRBJ1-1; D unresolved. Germline V lookup: CDR1 SGHRS, CDR2 YFSETQ. This CDR3 contains 15 residues. The CDR3 sequence: CASSLSSAMNAEAFF. The CDR3 region has the DNA TGCGCCAGCAGCTTGTCGTCAGCTATGAACGCTGAAGCTTTCTTT.

This clonotype has ten or more counts. The chain recombines TRBV20-1 with TRBJ2-3; TRBD2 matches 13 bases. The J segment lost 2 bases and the V segment lost 7 bases, leaving 15 bases of the junction unmatched. The CDR3 loop spans 18 amino acids. Germline assignment: CDR1 DFQATT and CDR2 SNEGSKA (reference sequence). The CDR3 region is CSVLPPGLAGIFTDTQYF. CDR3 nucleotide sequence: TGCAGTGTGCTCCCCCCGGGACTAGCGGGAATATTCACAGATACGCAGTATTTT.

The table lists this clonotype with many counts. For the CDR3, the DNA is TGTGCCAGCAGTTACGGGGTCGAGCAGTACTTC. This translates into CASSYGVEQYF. The V call is TRBV6-5, the J call TRBJ2-7; D not resolved. Germline CDR1 reads MNHEY; CDR2 reads SVGAGI. V was shortened by 2 bases and J by 6 bases, with 5 bases between the two germline ends. This CDR3 comprises 11 residues.

This clonotype has at least ten counts. This chain connects TRBV20-1 to TRBJ1-5; 8 nucleotides align to TRBD1. Germline V gene lookup returns CDR1 DFQATT and CDR2 SNEGSKA (reference sequence). This CDR3 contains 15 residues. Trimming cost V 6 bases and J 8 bases; bases outside gene matches: 15. This CDR3 is CSAQTTRTGKEPQHF. DNA of the CDR3: TGCAGTGCCCAGACAACAAGGACAGGGAAGGAGCCCCAGCATTTT.

On this clonotype itself: At one end the junction does not follow the germline gene, possibly because of a read error. The chain recombines TRBV20-1 with TRBJ2-7; D is possibly TRBD1 (5 bases). This CDR3 has 13 residues. Germline-derived CDR1 and CDR2 are DFQATT and SNEGSKA (reference sequence). In nucleotides, the CDR3 is TGCAGTGCTAGAGGGGGCAGATCCTACGAGCAGCACTTC. Protein sequence: CSARGGRSYEQHF.

There are many counts of this clonotype. V is TRBV6-6 and J is TRBJ2-7; 9 bases match TRBD2. V shed 3 bases, J shed 3 bases, and the junction held 6 bases outside the gene matches. The length of the CDR3 is 15 residues. CDR1 is MNHNY, CDR2 SVGAGI, per germline (reference sequence). The CDR3 here is CASSYYSGRDYEQYF. CDR3 DNA sequence: TGTGCCAGCAGTTATTATAGCGGGAGAGACTACGAGCAGTACTTC.

There are many counts of this clonotype. The rearrangement links TRBV6-2 or TRBV6-3 to TRBJ1-2; D not certain. Per germline, CDR1 MNHEY and CDR2 SVGEGT. V shed 2 bases and J shed 0 bases, with 7 bases lying between them. The CDR3 loop spans 14 amino acids. The CDR3 nucleotides are TGTGCCAGCAGTTACGTCGGATCTAACTATGGCTACACCTTC. It codes for CASSYVGSNYGYTF.

This clonotype was observed many times. At one boundary the junction diverges from the germline segment, which might be a read error. V usage is TRBV4-1 and J usage is TRBJ1-3, with 7 bases lining up with TRBD1. This CDR3 is 15 amino acids long. Germline values: CDR1 MGHRA, CDR2 YSYEKL. The CDR3 sequence is CASSQEDRAGDTIYF. The CDR3 bases are TGCGCCAGCAGCCAAGAAGACAGGGCTGGAGACACCATATATTTT.

This clonotype was observed many times. The chain uses TRBV7-2 and TRBJ2-1, with D unclear. The CDR3 consists of 14 residues. Between the trimmed V and J ends, which lost 3 bases and 6 bases, there was a span of 12 bases. CDR1 is SGHTA, CDR2 FQGNSA, per germline. In DNA, the CDR3 is TGTGCCAGCAGCTTGGTTGGTAACCCCAATGAGCAGTTCTTC. Translating gives CASSLVGNPNEQFF.

Many counts were recorded for this clonotype. This chain connects TRBV13 to TRBJ1-3; D call uncertain. The CDR3 loop spans 15 amino acids. Trimming stripped 0 bases from V and 2 bases from J, with 8 bases between. Germline loops: CDR1 PRHDT, CDR2 FYEKMQ (reference sequence). The CDR3 reads CASSLGIGAGNTIYF. The CDR3, as DNA: TGTGCCAGCAGCTTAGGGATCGGAGCTGGAAACACCATATATTTT.

This clonotype was seen at least ten times. This chain uses TRBV27 with TRBJ2-7; D ambiguous. Germline CDR1 and CDR2: MNHEY and SMNVEV (reference sequence). The CDR3 consists of 15 residues. V lost 5 bases and J 5 bases, leaving 19 bases between the germline ends. CDR3 nucleotide sequence: TGTGCCAGCAGTCCTCGACCCGTACGTGAGCACGAGCAGTACTTC. It yields the protein CASSPRPVREHEQYF.

This clonotype was detected ten times or more. The chain recombines TRBV6-5 with TRBJ1-1; 8 positions agree with TRBD1. Germline-derived CDR1 and CDR2 are MNHEY and SVGAGI. V was pared by 5 bases and J by 3 bases, with 2 bases of the junction left unmatched. CDR3 length: 13 residues. CDR3 coding DNA: TGTGCCAGCAGTCACAGGGGGGACACTGAAGCTTTCTTT. Translating it yields CASSHRGDTEAFF.

This clonotype was seen ten or more times. The chain couples TRBV4-3 to TRBJ2-7; 9 bases line up with TRBD1. Germline-derived CDR1 and CDR2 are LGHNA and YSLEER. V trimming: 1 base; J trimming: 4 bases; junction bases outside the gene matches: 2. The CDR3 spans 14 residues. CDR3 loop: CASSQADRGYEQYF. The CDR3 DNA is TGCGCCAGCAGCCAAGCCGACAGGGGGTACGAGCAGTACTTC.

The sample holds many counts of this clonotype. The chain uses TRBV9 and TRBJ1-1; 9 nucleotides align to TRBD1. The V and J ends lost 5 bases and 4 bases, in that order; junction bases with no gene match: 6. The V gene's germline CDR1 is SGDLS and CDR2 YYNGEE. The CDR3 consists of 14 residues. CDR3 sequence: CASRQGAGSTEAFF. For the CDR3, the DNA is TGTGCCAGCAGACAGGGGGCAGGGAGCACTGAAGCTTTCTTT. The entire variable domain, with the rest obtained from reference TRBV9 and TRBJ1-1, is as follows: DSGVTQTPKHLITATGQRVTLRCSPRSGDLSVYWYQQSLDQGLQFLIQYYNGEERAKGNILERFSAQQFPDLHSELNLSSLELGDSALYFCASRQGAGSTEAFFGQGTRLTVV.

Points on this clonotype: A much larger clone differs by one base, so this may be a read error. This sequence joins TRBV11-2 and TRBJ2-5, with 7 nucleotides matching TRBD2. CDR3 size: 14 residues. CDR1 and CDR2 from the germline V gene are SGHAT and FQNNGV. The CDR3 DNA sequence: TGTGCCGGCAGCCTCAGGTCGGGGGGTGACTCCCAGTACTTC. The encoded protein is CAGSLRSGGDSQYF. Variable domain in full (rest from reference TRBV11-2 and TRBJ2-5): EAGVAQSPRYKIIEKRQSVAFWCNPISGHATLYWYQQILGQGPKLLIQFQNNGVVDDSQLPKDRFSAERLKGVDSTLKIQPAKLEDSAVYLCAGSLRSGGDSQYFGPGTRLLVL.

This clonotype was counted ten times or more. This chain links TRBV5-1 with TRBJ1-1; no reliable D call. CDR1 is SGHRS, CDR2 YFSETQ, per germline. This CDR3 comprises 13 residues. Between the trimmed V and J ends, which lost 4 bases and 6 bases, there was a span of 13 bases. CDR3 sequence (DNA): TGCGCCAGCAGCCCTTCCTCCCACGCTGAAGCTTTCTTT. It specifies CASSPSSHAEAFF.

Details on this clonotype: The junction and the germline gene differ at one end; a read error may be behind it. The chain uses TRBV19 and TRBJ2-1, with 8 bases that match TRBD2. Germline V gene lookup returns CDR1 LNHDA and CDR2 SQIVND (reference sequence). The CDR3 runs 14 residues. This CDR3 is CANSNPAGVDEQFF. Here the CDR3 DNA reads TGTGCCAATAGTAACCCAGCGGGGGTTGATGAGCAGTTCTTC.